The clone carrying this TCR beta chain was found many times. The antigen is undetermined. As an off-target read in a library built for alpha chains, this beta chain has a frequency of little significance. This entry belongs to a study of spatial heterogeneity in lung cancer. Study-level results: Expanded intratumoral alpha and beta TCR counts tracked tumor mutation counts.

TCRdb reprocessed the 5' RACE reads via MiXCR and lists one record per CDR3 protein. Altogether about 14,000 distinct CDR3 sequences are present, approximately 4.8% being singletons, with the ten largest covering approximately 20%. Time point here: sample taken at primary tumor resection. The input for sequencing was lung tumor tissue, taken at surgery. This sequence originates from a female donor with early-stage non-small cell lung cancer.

The chain's CDR3 is CASSWTILEANYGYTF. CDR3 DNA sequence: TGTGCCAGCAGCTGGACAATCCTAGAAGCTAACTATGGCTACACCTTC. The chain recombines TRBV6-2 or TRBV6-3 with TRBJ1-2; possibly TRBD1 for D (5 bases). The germline V gene has CDR1 MNHEY and CDR2 SVGEGT. This CDR3 has 16 amino acids. V was pared by 6 bases and J by 0 bases, with 17 bases between.